One and the same sample provided the 7 T cell receptor beta chains below, sequenced in a study of blood T cell repertoires in COVID-19. Sequenced by immunoSEQ multiplex PCR; TCRdb stores in-frame clones only, minus some. The table includes 150,000 or so clones, around 75% detected once. The sample taken for sequencing was peripheral blood. These TCRs come from a woman aged 70-85 years with COVID-19, enrolled during active disease.

CDR3 residues: CASSEGLLANEKLFF. The DNA for the CDR3 is TGTGCCAGCAGCGAGGGACTTTTAGCTAATGAAAAACTGTTTTTT. The chain is built from TRBV2 and TRBJ1-4; D perhaps matches TRBD1 (5 bases). Germline V gene data show CDR1 as SNHLY and CDR2 as FYNNEI. The germline V and J ends were trimmed by 6 bases and 3 bases, with 14 bases remaining between them. The CDR3 has 15 residues. Together with reference TRBV2 and TRBJ1-4, the CDR3 gives the full variable domain: EPEVTQTPSHQVTQMGQEVILRCVPISNHLYFYWYRQILGQKVEFLVSFYNNEISEKSEIFDDQFSVERPDGSNFTLKIRSTKLEDSAMYFCASSEGLLANEKLFFGSGTQLSVL.

The rearrangement joins TRBV2 to TRBJ1-4; the match to TRBD1 covers 10 bases. J was trimmed by 7 bases and V by 7 bases; bases with no gene match: 9. The length of the CDR3 is 15 residues. CDR1 and CDR2 (germline): SNHLY, FYNNEI. The CDR3 DNA is TGTGCCAGCAACCGCGATGGGACAGGGGTTGAAAAACTGTTTTTT. Encoded protein: CASNRDGTGVEKLFF.

V is TRBV6-4 and J is TRBJ2-7; a possible D gene is TRBD1 (6 bases). The CDR3 sequence is 18 residues long. Per the germline V gene, CDR1 is MRHNA and CDR2 is SNTAGT. The V end was cut by 2 bases, the J end by 2 bases, with 22 bases between. This chain's CDR3 is CASSDNLLGTPTPYEQYF. The CDR3 DNA reads as TGTGCCAGCAGTGACAATCTATTAGGGACACCGACTCCCTACGAGCAGTACTTC.

The chain recombines TRBV10-3 with TRBJ2-7; 8 bases fit TRBD1. Germline V CDR1 and CDR2: ENHRY, SYGVKD. V dropped 8 bases and J dropped 0; count of bases not matched to a gene: 6. This CDR3 spans 14 amino acids. The CDR3 is CAIATGTGSYEQYF. CDR3 nucleotide sequence: TGTGCCATCGCCACCGGGACAGGCTCCTACGAGCAGTACTTC.

The chain uses TRBV12-3 or TRBV12-4 and TRBJ1-4, with D unresolved. The CDR3 has 12 amino acids. V was shortened by 10 bases and J by 0 bases, with 6 bases between the two germline ends. The CDR3 here is CATGATNEKLFF. CDR3 coding DNA: TGTGCCACCGGAGCAACTAATGAAAAACTGTTTTTT.

The chain is built from TRBV19 and TRBJ2-7; 8 nucleotides line up with TRBD1. CDR3 length: 13 amino acids. J was trimmed by 7 bases and V by 9 bases; bases with no gene match: 11. The V gene's germline CDR1 is LNHDA and CDR2 SQIVND (reference sequence). The CDR3 nucleotides are TGTGCCAGCTCAACAGGGGGTGGGTTAGAGCAGTACTTC. Residues: CASSTGGGLEQYF.

CDR3 sequence (DNA): TGTGCCAGTAGTCTTTTCCGGGACAGGGGAGAAGCTTTCTTT. This encodes CASSLFRDRGEAFF. The gene calls are TRBV19 and TRBJ1-1; 10 nucleotides align to TRBD1. CDR1 is LNHDA, CDR2 SQIVND, per germline (reference sequence). The CDR3 is made up of 14 amino acids. V shed 5 bases and J 8 bases; nucleotides not matched to a gene: 8. The variable domain in full, with the rest retrieved from reference TRBV19 and TRBJ1-1, is DGGITQSPKYLFRKEGQNVTLSCEQNLNHDAMYWYRQDPGQGLRLIYYSQIVNDFQKGDIAEGYSVSREKKESFPLTVTSAQKNPTAFYLCASSLFRDRGEAFFGQGTRLTVV.